The 11 T cell receptor beta chains reported below all come from one sample, sequenced in a study of T-cell reconstitution after alpha-beta-depleted transplantation in children. The library targeted TCRbeta and was prepared with unique molecular identifiers. Each CDR3 protein is one row after TCRdb ran MiXCR on the PCR reads. Among hundreds of thousands of distinct CDR3 sequences listed, about a tenth were seen once. This specimen consisted of PBMCs from the stem cell graft donor, obtained from the stem cell graft. These receptors came from a human donor who donated a stem cell graft to a child with SCID.

The J gene is TRBJ2-2, the V gene TRBV6-2 or TRBV6-3; 12 bases match TRBD2. J lost 9 bases, V lost 6 bases, and 8 bases had no gene match. CDR3 size: 15 residues. CDR1 is MNHEY and CDR2 is SVGEGT in the germline V gene. The CDR3 loop reads CASRLPGLAGRELFF. The CDR3 DNA reads as TGTGCCAGCAGGCTCCCGGGACTAGCGGGCCGGGAGCTGTTTTTT.

The rearrangement joins TRBV5-1 to TRBJ2-3; no definite D call. CDR3 length: 15 amino acids. Trimming cost V 5 bases and J 2 bases, with 15 bases left between them. Germline V gene data show CDR1 as SGHRS and CDR2 as YFSETQ. CDR3 in DNA: TGCGCCAGCAGTTACAGCCCCTGGAACACAGATACGCAGTATTTT. This gives the protein CASSYSPWNTDTQYF.

This sequence joins TRBV6-1 and TRBJ1-1, with D possibly being TRBD1 (5 bases). Germline V gene sequence: CDR1 MNHNS, CDR2 SASEGT. Trimming removed 5 bases from V and 6 bases from J, with 13 bases in between. The CDR3 is made up of 13 amino acids. CDR3 protein: CASSPGTYSEAFF. The CDR3, as DNA: TGTGCCAGCAGTCCCGGGACCTATTCTGAAGCTTTCTTT.

This clonotype has at least ten counts. V is TRBV10-1 and J is TRBJ2-2; D remains unclear. Deletions cut 3 bases from V and 4 bases from J, with 6 bases between. The CDR3 is made up of 13 amino acids. CDR1 is WNHNN, CDR2 SYGVQD, per germline (reference sequence). The CDR3 DNA follows: TGCGCCAGCAGTGAACCTATCACCGGGGAGCTGTTTTTT. This gives the protein CASSEPITGELFF.

The V call is TRBV7-2, the J call TRBJ2-3; 9 nucleotides line up with TRBD2. Germline V gene sequence: CDR1 SGHTA, CDR2 FQGNSA. After removal of 5 bases from V and 5 bases from J, the junction contained 14 bases not matched to a gene. This CDR3 comprises 17 residues. Here the CDR3 DNA reads TGTGCCAGCAGCCCCCGTTTGGGCGGGGGGGCGGTAGATACGCAGTATTTT. Its translation is CASSPRLGGGAVDTQYF.

This clonotype was detected ten times or more. The CDR3 is CASSSGQGISEQYF. CDR3 nucleotides: TGTGCCAGCAGTTCCGGACAGGGGATCAGCGAGCAGTACTTC. This chain uses TRBV12-3 or TRBV12-4 with TRBJ2-7; 9 nucleotides match TRBD1. V was pared by 4 bases and J by 6 bases, with 7 bases of the junction left unmatched. CDR3 length equals 14 residues.

This rearrangement joins TRBV5-6 to TRBJ2-7; no firm D call. This CDR3 is built from 13 residues. Per the germline V gene, CDR1 is SGHDT and CDR2 is YYEEEE. The V gene lost 1 base and the J gene lost 3 bases, with 8 bases spanning the gap. The CDR3 protein is CASSLNGFYEQYF. In DNA form, the CDR3 reads TGTGCCAGCAGCTTGAACGGCTTCTACGAGCAGTACTTC.

This chain links TRBV10-3 with TRBJ1-2; D possibly corresponds to TRBD1 (5 bases). This CDR3 region has 14 residues. Trimming shortened V by 2 bases and J by 5 bases, and 12 bases separated the two germline ends. Germline V CDR1 and CDR2: ENHRY, SYGVKD. DNA of the CDR3: TGTGCCATCAGTGAGCAACGGGGGGGGTATGGCTACACCTTC. Its translation: CAISEQRGGYGYTF.

The chain uses TRBV6-5 and TRBJ1-2, with D possibly being TRBD1 (6 bases). Germline CDR1 reads MNHEY; CDR2 reads SVGAGI. CDR3 length: 13 residues. V gave up 0 bases and J gave up 8 bases, with 10 bases separating them. The CDR3, as DNA: TGTGCCAGCAGTTACTCGAGGGGGGCCGGCTACACCTTC. Its protein product is CASSYSRGAGYTF.

In its sample, this clonotype was seen a few times. This sequence joins TRBV7-9 and TRBJ2-3, with D maybe TRBD2 (6 bases). Germline V gene sequence: CDR1 SEHNR, CDR2 FQNEAQ (reference sequence). This CDR3 contains 15 residues. Between the trimmed V and J ends, which lost 5 bases and 2 bases, there was a span of 14 bases. CDR3 in DNA: TGTGCCAGCAGCGGGGGGACGGGATTCACAGATACGCAGTATTTT. As protein: CASSGGTGFTDTQYF.

As to this clonotype: A much larger clone lies a single base off, so this may be a read error. The chain uses TRBV12-3 or TRBV12-4 and TRBJ2-1, with 8 bases matching TRBD2. The CDR3 length is 15 residues. Trimming took 7 bases from V and 2 from J; bases not matched to a gene: 7. For the CDR3, the DNA is TGTGCCAGCACCTTCAGACTAGCGACCTACAATGAGCAGTTCTTC. Translation gives CASTFRLATYNEQFF.